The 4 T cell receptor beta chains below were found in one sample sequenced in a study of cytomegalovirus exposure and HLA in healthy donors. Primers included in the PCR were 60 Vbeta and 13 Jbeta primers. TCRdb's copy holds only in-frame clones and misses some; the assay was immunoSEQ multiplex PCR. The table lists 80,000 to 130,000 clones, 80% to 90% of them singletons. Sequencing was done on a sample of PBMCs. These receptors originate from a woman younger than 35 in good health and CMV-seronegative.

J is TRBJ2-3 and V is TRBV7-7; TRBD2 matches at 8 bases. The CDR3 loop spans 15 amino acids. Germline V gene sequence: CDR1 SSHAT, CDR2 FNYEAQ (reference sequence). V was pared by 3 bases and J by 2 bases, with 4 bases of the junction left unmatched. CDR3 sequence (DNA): TGTGCCAGCAGCTTGTTTAGCGGGGTCACAGATACGCAGTATTTT. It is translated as CASSLFSGVTDTQYF.

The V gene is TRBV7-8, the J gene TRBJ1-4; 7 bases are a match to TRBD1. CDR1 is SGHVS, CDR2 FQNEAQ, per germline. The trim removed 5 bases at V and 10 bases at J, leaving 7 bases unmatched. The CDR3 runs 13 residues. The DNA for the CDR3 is TGTGCCAGCAGCCGACAGGGAAAGGGAAAACTGTTTTTT. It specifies CASSRQGKGKLFF.

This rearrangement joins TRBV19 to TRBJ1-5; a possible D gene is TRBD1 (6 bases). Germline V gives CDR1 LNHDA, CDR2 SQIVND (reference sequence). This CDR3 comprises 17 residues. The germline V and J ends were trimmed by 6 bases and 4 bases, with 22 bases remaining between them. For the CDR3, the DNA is TGTGCCAGTAGATTGGTGATCACACAGGGAGGGAATCAGCCCCAGCATTTT. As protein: CASRLVITQGGNQPQHF.

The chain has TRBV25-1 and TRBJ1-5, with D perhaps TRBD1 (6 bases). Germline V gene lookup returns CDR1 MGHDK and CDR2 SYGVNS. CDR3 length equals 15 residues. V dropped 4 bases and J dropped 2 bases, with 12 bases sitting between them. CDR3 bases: TGTGCCAGCAGTGCACAGGGTGATGGCAATCAGCCCCAGCATTTT. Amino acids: CASSAQGDGNQPQHF.